This TCR beta chain originates from a study of T cell repertoires in cytomegalovirus infection. Across the study: Through public TCR beta signatures, both CMV infection and matching HLA type were indicated.

Concerning this clonotype: Its antigen is currently unknown.

Study-level results: Across the ex vivo response, the dominant clonotypes were HLA-C-restricted CMV-specific TCR beta clonotypes. Cumulative frequency (of public TCR beta family members) identified carriers of CMV plus the relevant HLA.

The V and J ends lost 5 bases and 3 bases, in that order; junction bases with no gene match: 9. Germline V gene lookup returns CDR1 SNHLY and CDR2 FYNNEI. This CDR3 spans 15 amino acids. TCRdb independently ran MiXCR on the reads; one entry per CDR3 protein. The sample includes roughly 700,000 distinct CDR3 sequences, roughly 33% seen only once; the top ten take about 20%. The chain recombines TRBV2 with TRBJ2-7; 8 bases align to TRBD1. This sequence originates from a human donor in good health (CMV status not recorded). Some clones in this sample may be carry-over from other donors' samples. This material consisted of cultured PBMCs, taken from culture after CMV antigen stimulation. CDR3 in amino acids: CASSKGTGLNYEQYF. The CDR3 bases are TGTGCCAGCAGTAAAGGGACAGGACTAAACTACGAGCAGTACTTC.